The clone carrying this T cell receptor (beta chain) has more than one count but fewer than ten. The sample comes from a study of T cell changes during pregnancy in multiple sclerosis. CDR3 size: 15 residues. CDR1 and CDR2 (germline): LGHNA, YSLEER. Trimming took 0 bases from V and 4 from J, leaving 12 bases between them. Data came from immunoSEQ multiplex PCR; TCRdb stores just in-frame clones and leaves some out. The sample contains fewer than 75,000 clones, 90% to 95% of which appear only once. The gene calls are TRBV4-3 and TRBJ1-2; tentatively, D is TRBD1 (5 bases). This TCR was recovered from a female donor with multiple sclerosis, enrolled in a pregnancy study. The input for sequencing was peripheral blood, taken in the second trimester of pregnancy. The CDR3 protein is CASSQDHQGGYGYTF. The CDR3 coding sequence is TGCGCCAGCAGCCAAGATCATCAGGGCGGCTATGGCTACACCTTC.